A selection of T cell receptor beta chains follows, all from one sample in a study of T cell changes during pregnancy in multiple sclerosis. Assay used: immunoSEQ multiplex PCR; TCRdb lists only in-frame clones, some missing. Among some 100,000 clones listed, approximately 94% were seen once. Specimen: peripheral blood, collected before pregnancy. The receptors derive from a female donor with multiple sclerosis, enrolled in a pregnancy study. Both conserved end residues are part of each CDR3. Some rows mark clone size as missing; the rest say once, few, many or name a class of expanded clone.

j_call: TRBJ1-1; clone_size: -; v_call: TRBV5-1; cdr3_aa: CASSLGQGATEAFF
j_call: TRBJ2-1; clone_size: -; v_call: TRBV11-3; cdr3_aa: CASSLDGLQGVNEQFF
j_call: TRBJ1-1; clone_size: -; v_call: TRBV7-3; cdr3_aa: CASSQGGNTEAFF
j_call: TRBJ1-1; clone_size: -; v_call: TRBV27; cdr3_aa: CASSRPPQGLNTEAFF
j_call: TRBJ2-3; clone_size: -; v_call: TRBV7-9; cdr3_aa: CASSPRDTQYF
j_call: TRBJ2-7; clone_size: -; v_call: TRBV7-6; cdr3_aa: CASSLGTAETYEQYF
j_call: TRBJ2-7; clone_size: -; v_call: TRBV19; cdr3_aa: CASSNWGQNYEQYF
j_call: TRBJ2-2; clone_size: -; v_call: TRBV5-6; cdr3_aa: CASSRRLAGGELFF
j_call: TRBJ1-2; clone_size: -; v_call: TRBV30; cdr3_aa: CAWRGTGVWGGYTF
j_call: TRBJ2-7; clone_size: -; v_call: TRBV7-9; cdr3_aa: CASSLFVWRGPPYEQYF
j_call: TRBJ2-7; clone_size: -; v_call: TRBV5-1; cdr3_aa: CASSRSGQGMTYEQYF
j_call: TRBJ1-2; clone_size: many; v_call: TRBV5-5; cdr3_aa: CASSPDFNYGYTF
j_call: TRBJ2-7; clone_size: -; v_call: TRBV27; cdr3_aa: CASSFQGRYEQYF
j_call: TRBJ2-1; clone_size: -; v_call: TRBV19; cdr3_aa: CASVGLSGTASYNEQFF
j_call: TRBJ1-1; clone_size: -; v_call: TRBV11-2; cdr3_aa: CASSLEADGAFF
j_call: TRBJ1-1; clone_size: -; v_call: TRBV19; cdr3_aa: CASSTYWTEPSTEAFF
j_call: TRBJ2-2; clone_size: -; v_call: TRBV27; cdr3_aa: CASRAGAGELFF
j_call: TRBJ2-2; clone_size: -; v_call: TRBV27; cdr3_aa: CASSPMHRSGELFF
j_call: TRBJ2-7; clone_size: -; v_call: TRBV7-6; cdr3_aa: CASSLGIRDLSEQYF
j_call: TRBJ2-7; clone_size: -; v_call: TRBV30; cdr3_aa: CAWSVMESDEQYF
j_call: TRBJ2-4; clone_size: once; v_call: TRBV15; cdr3_aa: CATSRAFAGGLGIQYF
j_call: TRBJ1-1; clone_size: -; v_call: TRBV28; cdr3_aa: CASTRGRGNEAFF
j_call: TRBJ1-1; clone_size: -; v_call: TRBV28; cdr3_aa: CASSPLAPRGTEAFF
j_call: TRBJ2-3; clone_size: -; v_call: TRBV9; cdr3_aa: CASSTQGLAGISDTQYF
j_call: TRBJ2-1; clone_size: once; v_call: TRBV12-2; cdr3_aa: CASRSIKDRGLYNEQFF
j_call: TRBJ2-1; clone_size: -; v_call: TRBV18; cdr3_aa: CASSPTGTSGSDEQFF
j_call: TRBJ2-7; clone_size: -; v_call: TRBV6-6; cdr3_aa: CASSYSIAPGNYEQYF
j_call: TRBJ2-3; clone_size: -; v_call: TRBV21-1; cdr3_aa: CASSAEATKHTDTQYF
j_call: TRBJ1-5; clone_size: -; v_call: TRBV5-1; cdr3_aa: CASSLVSGANQPQHF
j_call: TRBJ1-1; clone_size: -; v_call: TRBV5-1; cdr3_aa: CASSLGSGNTEAFF
j_call: TRBJ2-1; clone_size: -; v_call: TRBV6-1; cdr3_aa: CASRQGYNEQFF
j_call: TRBJ2-5; clone_size: once; v_call: TRBV19; cdr3_aa: CASSAQLRGMETQYF
j_call: TRBJ2-5; clone_size: -; v_call: TRBV6-6; cdr3_aa: CASRRQGLQETQYF
j_call: TRBJ2-1; clone_size: -; v_call: TRBV19; cdr3_aa: CASSMGGSYDNEQFF
j_call: TRBJ2-4; clone_size: -; v_call: TRBV10-3; cdr3_aa: CAISEHPGLAGFSKNIQYF
j_call: TRBJ2-1; clone_size: -; v_call: TRBV7-2; cdr3_aa: CASSLAFLAASSYNEQFF
j_call: TRBJ2-7; clone_size: -; v_call: TRBV14; cdr3_aa: CASSQASTSGSYEQYF
j_call: TRBJ1-5; clone_size: few; v_call: TRBV7-9; cdr3_aa: CASSSRDTNQPQHF
j_call: TRBJ2-1; clone_size: -; v_call: TRBV27; cdr3_aa: CASSPRLAGGDNEQFF
j_call: TRBJ2-2; clone_size: -; v_call: TRBV19; cdr3_aa: CASSISGNTGELFF
j_call: TRBJ2-7; clone_size: -; v_call: TRBV10-3; cdr3_aa: CAISEGAGGPHEQYF
j_call: TRBJ2-7; clone_size: -; v_call: TRBV4-1; cdr3_aa: CASSQGGLEQYF
j_call: TRBJ2-1; clone_size: once; v_call: TRBV10-1; cdr3_aa: CAIPGLAGDYLGESSYNEQFF
j_call: TRBJ1-3; clone_size: -; v_call: TRBV28; cdr3_aa: CASRPLQGGSGNTIYF
j_call: TRBJ2-2; clone_size: once; v_call: TRBV7-2; cdr3_aa: CASSSKGGRAPTGELFF
j_call: TRBJ1-2; clone_size: -; v_call: TRBV19; cdr3_aa: CASRTGDYGYTF
j_call: TRBJ1-1; clone_size: -; v_call: TRBV19; cdr3_aa: CASSIWGGNTEAFF
j_call: TRBJ1-2; clone_size: -; v_call: TRBV6-1; cdr3_aa: CASSVQQGLEGYTF
j_call: TRBJ2-3; clone_size: -; v_call: TRBV30; cdr3_aa: CAWSKRTRTDTQYF
j_call: TRBJ1-2; clone_size: -; v_call: TRBV7-2; cdr3_aa: CASSSNRGRRGYTF
j_call: TRBJ1-2; clone_size: many; v_call: TRBV6-1; cdr3_aa: CASSGDNPGYTF
j_call: TRBJ2-1; clone_size: -; v_call: TRBV27; cdr3_aa: CASSPGTRQFF
j_call: TRBJ2-7; clone_size: -; v_call: TRBV6-5; cdr3_aa: CASSRGRGTYEQYF